Presented here are 18 T cell receptor beta chains from one specimen sequenced in a study of blood T cells in healthy people across ages. PCR was performed a second time for about 6 to 12 cycles using a sample-barcoded 5' primer and a J-beta primer mix. MiXCR, run by TCRdb on the 5' RACE reads, gives a single entry per CDR3 protein. The repertoire holds under 1,000,000 distinct CDR3 sequences, with roughly 35% as singletons. What was sequenced was blood. The receptors originated from a man aged 18 to 35 in good health.

This clonotype was observed a handful of times. The rearrangement uses TRBV9 and TRBJ2-3; D unclear. There are 15 residues in the CDR3. The V end lost 1 base, the J end lost 4 bases, and 13 bases lay between the germline ends. Germline CDR1 and CDR2: SGDLS and YYNGEE. The CDR3 sequence: CASSVTARNPDTQYF. Written as DNA, the CDR3 is TGTGCCAGCAGCGTAACCGCCAGGAACCCAGATACGCAGTATTTT.

V usage is TRBV19 and J usage is TRBJ1-2, with a weak D call TRBD1 (5 bases). The V end lost 6 bases, the J end lost 4 bases, and 12 bases lay between the germline ends. CDR1 LNHDA and CDR2 SQIVND come from the germline V gene (reference sequence). The CDR3 is made up of 13 amino acids. CDR3 sequence (DNA): TGTGCCAGTAGGGGGGGACCTTTCTATGGCTACACCTTC. Amino acids: CASRGGPFYGYTF.

The chain links TRBV4-3 to TRBJ1-4; D is perhaps TRBD1 (6 bases). Trimming removed 2 bases from V and 7 bases from J, with 14 bases in between. Germline V CDR1 and CDR2: LGHNA, YSLEER. CDR3 length: 15 residues. This CDR3 is CASSQSQGRREKLFF. The CDR3 region has the DNA TGCGCCAGCAGCCAATCCCAGGGGCGACGTGAAAAACTGTTTTTT.

This chain connects TRBV4-3 to TRBJ2-5; D is unclear. Germline CDR1 reads LGHNA; CDR2 reads YSLEER. V was trimmed by 2 bases and J by 4 bases, leaving 8 bases between them. This CDR3 has 13 residues. The CDR3 spells CASSQQARETQYF. The DNA for the CDR3 is TGCGCCAGCAGCCAACAGGCCCGAGAGACCCAGTACTTC.

A single count supports this clonotype. The chain uses TRBV20-1 and TRBJ2-7, with 7 bases matching TRBD1. V lost 3 bases to trimming and J lost 7 bases; unmatched junction nucleotides: 15. This CDR3 has 15 residues. The germline V gene has CDR1 DFQATT and CDR2 SNEGSKA (reference sequence). As DNA, the CDR3 is TGCAGTGCTAGTAGAGGGGGCAGCTCCTACAATGAGCAGTACTTC. This translates into CSASRGGSSYNEQYF.

This sequence joins TRBV3-1 and TRBJ2-3; unclear D gene. V lost 0 bases and J 5 bases, leaving 12 bases between the germline ends. The CDR3 totals 15 residues. CDR1 LGHDT and CDR2 YNNKEL come from the germline V gene (reference sequence). CDR3 protein: CASSQDMSSGDTQYF. In nucleotides, the CDR3 is TGTGCCAGCAGCCAAGATATGTCCAGTGGAGATACGCAGTATTTT.

Worth noting for this clonotype: A much more abundant neighbour one base away suggests this may be a read error. The chain joins TRBV20-1 to TRBJ2-1, with a weak D call TRBD1 (5 bases). This CDR3 comprises 13 residues. Deletions cut 3 bases from V and 4 bases from J, with 10 bases between. Germline V gene data show CDR1 as DFQATT and CDR2 as SNEGSKA (reference sequence). The DNA of the CDR3 is TGCAGTGCTAGGGGCAAGGGGTACAATGAGCAGTTCTTC. It yields the protein CSARGKGYNEQFF.

In its sample, this clonotype was seen a few times. The gene calls are TRBV4-2 and TRBJ2-7; D not resolved. Looked up from germline, CDR1 is LGHNA and CDR2 is YNFKEQ. Trimming removed 6 bases at V and 0 bases at J, with 18 bases between. The CDR3 extends over 16 amino acids. The CDR3, as DNA: TGTGCCAGCAGTCCCTATAGTGGACCCAGCTCCTACGAGCAGTACTTC. Translation: CASSPYSGPSSYEQYF.

Only a few counts were recorded for this clonotype. The rearrangement links TRBV28 to TRBJ1-4; D possibly corresponds to TRBD1 (6 bases). V lost 6 bases and J lost 13, with 36 bases in between. This CDR3 spans 19 amino acids. Germline loops: CDR1 MDHEN, CDR2 SYDVKM. CDR3 sequence: CASRSKGGRWDTGDGRLFF. Written as DNA, the CDR3 is TGTGCCAGCAGATCAAAAGGGGGGCGTTGGGACACCGGAGATGGGCGACTGTTTTTT.

V and J are TRBV18 and TRBJ2-1; 8 nucleotides match TRBD2. This CDR3 comprises 15 residues. Looked up from germline, CDR1 is KGHSH and CDR2 is LQKENI. The V gene end was trimmed by 5 bases and the J gene end by 7 bases; junction bases not matched to a gene: 10. CDR3 in amino acids: CASSGGLVGANEQFF. CDR3 nucleotides: TGTGCCAGCTCAGGGGGACTAGTCGGGGCAAATGAGCAGTTCTTC.

The chain joins TRBV6-5 to TRBJ2-7; a possible D gene is TRBD2 (5 bases). V gave up 8 bases and J gave up 2 bases, with 10 bases separating them. The CDR3 is 12 residues long. CDR1 is MNHEY and CDR2 is SVGAGI in the germline V gene. The CDR3 bases are TGTGCCAGCGCCGCGGGTCCCTACGAGCAGTACTTC. It specifies CASAAGPYEQYF.

With respect to this clonotype: Relative to the germline gene, one junction end is altered; a read error may explain this. The J gene is TRBJ1-2, the V gene TRBV15; 8 nucleotides agree with TRBD1. This CDR3 is built from 15 residues. Germline CDR1 is LNHNV and CDR2 is YYDKDF (reference sequence). CDR3 residues: CATSRTLDRDHGCTF. The CDR3 DNA reads as TGTGCCACCAGCAGGACCTTGGACAGGGATCATGGCTGCACCTTC.

This clonotype came up a few times. This rearrangement joins TRBV10-3 to TRBJ2-7; TRBD2 aligns across 11 bases. Germline V gene lookup returns CDR1 ENHRY and CDR2 SYGVKD. With 7 bases clipped from V and 7 bases from J, the junction kept 9 bases outside the gene matches. The CDR3 consists of 14 residues. The CDR3 coding sequence is TGTGCCATCACCTCGGGACTAGCGGACAATGAGCAGTACTTC. Protein: CAITSGLADNEQYF.

The chain uses TRBV7-9 and TRBJ1-2; D is unresolved. V was trimmed by 5 bases and J by 8 bases, leaving 15 bases between them. Germline V gene lookup returns CDR1 SEHNR and CDR2 FQNEAQ (reference sequence). This CDR3 spans 13 amino acids. The CDR3 sequence: CASSPSAPQGYTF. CDR3 sequence (DNA): TGTGCCAGCAGCCCGTCGGCCCCCCAAGGCTACACCTTC. Full variable domain (remainder filled in from reference TRBV7-9 and TRBJ1-2): DTGVSQNPRHKITKRGQNVTFRCDPISEHNRLYWYRQTLGQGPEFLTYFQNEAQLEKSRLLSDRFSAERPKGSFSTLEIQRTEQGDSAMYLCASSPSAPQGYTFGSGTRLTVV.

A word on this clonotype: Since a much larger clone is just one base distant, this may be a read error. This chain connects TRBV12-3 or TRBV12-4 to TRBJ2-5, with D unclear. V lost 10 bases to trimming and J lost 11 bases, with 20 bases between them. The CDR3 extends over 12 amino acids. The chain's CDR3 is CATNPGGNEQYF. Written as DNA, the CDR3 is TGTGCCACCAACCCGGGCGGCAATGAGCAGTACTTC.

This clonotype occurred a few times. The CDR3 DNA reads as TGCAGCCCATCGACAGGGAGTGATGGCTACACCTTC. It encodes CSPSTGSDGYTF. This chain uses TRBV20-1 with TRBJ1-2, with 7 nucleotides matching TRBD1. The CDR3 consists of 12 residues. Germline lookup yields CDR1 DFQATT and CDR2 SNEGSKA (reference sequence).

This clonotype showed up just a few times. The J gene is TRBJ1-2, the V gene TRBV27; D might be TRBD1 (6 bases). The V end was cut by 8 bases, the J end by 7 bases, with 17 bases between. Germline CDR1 is MNHEY and CDR2 is SMNVEV (reference sequence). The CDR3 runs to 13 residues. The CDR3 region has the DNA TGTGCCAGCGTCTATAGGGGGTACGCTGGCTACACCTTC. Translation: CASVYRGYAGYTF.

The chain recombines TRBV7-9 with TRBJ2-5; the D is unclear. Germline assignment: CDR1 SEHNR and CDR2 FQNEAQ (reference sequence). The CDR3 contains 12 residues. The V gene lost 5 bases and the J gene lost 11 bases, with 15 bases spanning the gap. The chain's CDR3 is CASSPPFDEQYF. In DNA form, the CDR3 reads TGTGCCAGCAGCCCGCCCTTCGATGAGCAGTACTTC.